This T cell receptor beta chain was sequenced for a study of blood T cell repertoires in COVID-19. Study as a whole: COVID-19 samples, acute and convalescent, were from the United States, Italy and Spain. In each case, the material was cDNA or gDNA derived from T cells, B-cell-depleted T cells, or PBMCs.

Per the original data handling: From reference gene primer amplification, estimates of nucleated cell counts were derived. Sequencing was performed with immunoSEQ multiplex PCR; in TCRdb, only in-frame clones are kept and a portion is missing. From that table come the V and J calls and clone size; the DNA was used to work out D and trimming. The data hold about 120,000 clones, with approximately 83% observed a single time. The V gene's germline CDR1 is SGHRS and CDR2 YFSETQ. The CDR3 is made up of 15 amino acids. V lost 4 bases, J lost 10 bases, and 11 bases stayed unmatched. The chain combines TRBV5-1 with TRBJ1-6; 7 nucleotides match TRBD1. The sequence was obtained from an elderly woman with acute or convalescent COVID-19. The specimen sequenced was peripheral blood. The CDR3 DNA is TGCGCCAGCAGCACCGGGACAGCTGAAAGATCACCCCTCCACTTT. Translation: CASSTGTAERSPLHF.